This TCR beta chain emerged from a study of blood T cell repertoires in COVID-19. Study-level background: Sites across the United States, Italy and Spain contributed samples from acute and convalescent COVID-19. In each case, the material was cDNA or gDNA derived from T cells, B-cell-depleted T cells, or PBMCs.

The CDR3 has 16 amino acids. V was pared by 6 bases and J by 2 bases, with 5 bases of the junction left unmatched. CDR1 is SNHLY and CDR2 is FYNNEI in the germline V gene. Original processing notes: Quantification of nucleated cells was approximated via reference gene primer amplification. The assay was immunoSEQ multiplex PCR, and TCRdb's table has in-frame clones only and misses some. V and J calls and clone size are those listed in that table; D and trimming were worked out from the DNA. The sample records some 48,000 clones, 80% to 90% being singletons. The receptor comes from a human donor in a cohort sampled during active COVID-19. This chain connects TRBV2 to TRBJ2-7; 15 bases align to TRBD2. Sequencing was done on a sample of peripheral blood. The CDR3 nucleotides are TGTGCCAGCAGGAAGGGACTAGCGGGAGGCACCTACGAGCAGTACTTC. Translation: CASRKGLAGGTYEQYF.